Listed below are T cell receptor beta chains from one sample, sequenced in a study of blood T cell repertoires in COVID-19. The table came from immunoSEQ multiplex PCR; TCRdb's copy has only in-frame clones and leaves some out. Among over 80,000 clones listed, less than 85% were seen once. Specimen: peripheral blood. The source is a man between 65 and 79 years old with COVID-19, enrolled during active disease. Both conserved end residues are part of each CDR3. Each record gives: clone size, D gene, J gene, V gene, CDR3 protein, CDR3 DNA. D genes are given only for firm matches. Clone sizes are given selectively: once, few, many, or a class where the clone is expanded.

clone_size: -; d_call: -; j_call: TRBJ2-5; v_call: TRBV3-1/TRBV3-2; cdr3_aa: CASSHRDQETQYF; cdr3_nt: TGTGCCAGCAGCCATCGGGACCAAGAGACCCAGTACTTC
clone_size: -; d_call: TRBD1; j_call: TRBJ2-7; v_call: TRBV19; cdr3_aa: CASSARGLASYEQYF; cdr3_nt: TGTGCCAGTAGTGCCAGGGGGTTGGCATCCTACGAGCAGTACTTC
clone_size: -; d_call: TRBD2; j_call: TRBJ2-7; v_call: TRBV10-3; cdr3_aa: CAISETAGVGYEQYF; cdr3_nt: TGTGCCATCAGTGAGACAGCGGGAGTCGGCTACGAGCAGTACTTC
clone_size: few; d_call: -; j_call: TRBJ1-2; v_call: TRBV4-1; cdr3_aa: CASSQVTGSNYGYTF; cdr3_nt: TGCGCCAGCAGCCAAGTAACCGGGTCCAACTATGGCTACACCTTC
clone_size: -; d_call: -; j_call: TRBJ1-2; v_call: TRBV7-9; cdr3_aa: CAGGEVNYGYTF; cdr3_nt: TGTGCCGGTGGGGAGGTGAACTATGGCTACACCTTC
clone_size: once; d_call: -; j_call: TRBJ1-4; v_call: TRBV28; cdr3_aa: CASSSATNEKLFF; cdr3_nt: TGTGCCAGCAGTTCCGCAACTAATGAAAAACTGTTTTTT
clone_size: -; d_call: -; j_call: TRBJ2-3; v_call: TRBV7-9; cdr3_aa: CASSLAGRSWTDTQYF; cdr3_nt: TGTGCCAGCAGCTTAGCGGGTCGGAGTTGGACAGATACGCAGTATTTT
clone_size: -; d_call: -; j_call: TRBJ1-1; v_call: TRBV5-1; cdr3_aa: CASSLAGGLGMNTEAFF; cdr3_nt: TGCGCCAGCAGCTTGGCCGGGGGGCTGGGAATGAACACTGAAGCTTTCTTT
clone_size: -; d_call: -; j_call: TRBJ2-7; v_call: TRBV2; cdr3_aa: CASSEMGGLAVNEQYF; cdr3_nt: TGTGCCAGCAGTGAAATGGGGGGGCTAGCGGTAAACGAGCAGTACTTC
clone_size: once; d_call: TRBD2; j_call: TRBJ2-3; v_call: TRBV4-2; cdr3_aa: CASSQDYTGGRSDTQYF; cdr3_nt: TGTGCCAGCAGCCAAGATTATACGGGAGGGAGATCAGATACGCAGTATTTT
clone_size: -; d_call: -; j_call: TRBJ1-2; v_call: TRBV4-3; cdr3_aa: CASSQRREANYGYTF; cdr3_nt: TGCGCCAGCAGCCAAAGACGGGAAGCTAACTATGGCTACACCTTC
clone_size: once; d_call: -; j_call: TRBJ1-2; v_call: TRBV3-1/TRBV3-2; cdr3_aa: CASSQGHQVIAYTF; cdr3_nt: TGTGCCAGCAGCCAAGGTCACCAGGTGATCGCCTACACCTTC
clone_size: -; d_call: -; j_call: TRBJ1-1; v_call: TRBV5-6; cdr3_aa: CASSRVSGTEAFF; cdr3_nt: TGTGCCAGCAGCCGGGTCTCGGGGACTGAAGCTTTCTTT
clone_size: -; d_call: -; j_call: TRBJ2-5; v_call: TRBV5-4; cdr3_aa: CASSLGGAGIETQYF; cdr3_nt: TGTGCCAGCAGCTTGGGTGGGGCAGGGATAGAGACCCAGTACTTC
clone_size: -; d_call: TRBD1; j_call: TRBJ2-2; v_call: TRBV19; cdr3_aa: CASSIEVEGRGLTGELFF; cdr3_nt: TGTGCCAGTAGTATAGAGGTGGAAGGCAGGGGGCTCACCGGGGAGCTGTTTTTT
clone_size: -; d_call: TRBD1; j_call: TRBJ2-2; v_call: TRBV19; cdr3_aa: CASSIFRTGAYTGELFF; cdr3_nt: TGTGCCAGTAGTATATTCAGGACAGGGGCTTACACCGGGGAGCTGTTTTTT
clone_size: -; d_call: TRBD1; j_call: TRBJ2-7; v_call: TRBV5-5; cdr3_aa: CASSRSGTDTYEQYF; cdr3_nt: TGTGCCAGCAGCCGATCCGGGACAGATACCTACGAGCAGTACTTC
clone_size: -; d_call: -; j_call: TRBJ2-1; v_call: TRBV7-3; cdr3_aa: CASSPDRDSGEQFF; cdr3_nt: TGTGCCAGCAGTCCCGACAGGGACTCTGGTGAGCAGTTCTTC
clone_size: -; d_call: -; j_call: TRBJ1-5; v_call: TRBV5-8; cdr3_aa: CASTPYSNQPQHF; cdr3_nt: TGTGCCAGCACCCCGTATAGCAATCAGCCCCAGCATTTT
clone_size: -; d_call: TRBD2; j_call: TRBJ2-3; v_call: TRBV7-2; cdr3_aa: CASSSRPPGLASDTQYF; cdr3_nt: TGTGCCAGCAGCTCCCGTCCACCGGGACTAGCGTCGGATACGCAGTATTTT
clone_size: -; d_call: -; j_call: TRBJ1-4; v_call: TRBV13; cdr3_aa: CASSQGTANEKLFF; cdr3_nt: TGTGCCAGCAGCCAGGGGACGGCTAATGAAAAACTGTTTTTT
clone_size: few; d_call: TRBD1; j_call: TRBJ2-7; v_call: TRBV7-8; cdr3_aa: CASTRDRGDYEQYF; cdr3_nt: TGTGCCAGCACCAGGGACAGAGGAGACTACGAGCAGTACTTC
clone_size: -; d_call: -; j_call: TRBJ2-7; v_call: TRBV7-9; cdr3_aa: CASSSRATRTYEQYF; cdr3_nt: TGTGCCAGCAGCTCGAGAGCCACCAGGACCTACGAGCAGTACTTC
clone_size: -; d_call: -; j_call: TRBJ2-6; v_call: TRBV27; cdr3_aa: CASSSPGAGANVLTF; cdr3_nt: TGTGCCAGCAGTTCCCCAGGGGCTGGGGCCAACGTCCTGACTTTC
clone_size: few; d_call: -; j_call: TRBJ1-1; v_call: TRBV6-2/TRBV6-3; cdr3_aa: CASSTTAMNTEAFF; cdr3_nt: TGTGCCAGCAGTACGACAGCCATGAACACTGAAGCTTTCTTT
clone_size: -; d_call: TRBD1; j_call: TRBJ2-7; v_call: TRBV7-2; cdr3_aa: CASSLQAGGRYEQYF; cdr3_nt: TGTGCCAGCAGCCTCCAGGCAGGGGGCCGTTACGAGCAGTACTTC
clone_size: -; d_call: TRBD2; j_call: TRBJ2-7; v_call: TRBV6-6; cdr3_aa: CASSDTSGRGYEQYF; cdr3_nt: TGTGCCAGCAGTGACACTAGCGGGAGGGGCTACGAGCAGTACTTC
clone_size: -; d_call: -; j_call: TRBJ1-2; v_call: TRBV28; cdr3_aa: CASAQGVSGYTF; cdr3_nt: TGTGCCAGCGCACAGGGTGTGTCCGGCTACACCTTC
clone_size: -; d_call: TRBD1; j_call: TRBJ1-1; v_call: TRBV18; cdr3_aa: CASSARDSLMNTEAFF; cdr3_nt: TGTGCCAGCTCAGCCCGGGACAGCCTCATGAACACTGAAGCTTTCTTT
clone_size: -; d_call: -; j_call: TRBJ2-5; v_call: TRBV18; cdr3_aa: CASSRERQETQYF; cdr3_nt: TGTGCCAGCTCAAGGGAGCGGCAAGAGACCCAGTACTTC
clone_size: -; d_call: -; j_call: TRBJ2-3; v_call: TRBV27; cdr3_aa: CASRVQRRDTQYF; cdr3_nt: TGTGCCAGCCGGGTTCAGAGGAGAGATACGCAGTATTTT
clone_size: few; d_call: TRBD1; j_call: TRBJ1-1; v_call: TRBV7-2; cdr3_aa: CASSEQGAWTEAFF; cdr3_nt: TGTGCCAGCAGCGAACAGGGGGCGTGGACTGAAGCTTTCTTT
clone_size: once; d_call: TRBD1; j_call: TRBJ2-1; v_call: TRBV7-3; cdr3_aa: CASSFGTANNEQFF; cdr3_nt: TGTGCCAGCAGCTTCGGGACAGCAAACAATGAGCAGTTCTTC
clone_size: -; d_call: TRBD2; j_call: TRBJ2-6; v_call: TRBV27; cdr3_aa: CASSWASGTSGANVLTF; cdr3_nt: TGTGCCAGCAGTTGGGCTAGCGGAACCTCTGGGGCCAACGTCCTGACTTTC
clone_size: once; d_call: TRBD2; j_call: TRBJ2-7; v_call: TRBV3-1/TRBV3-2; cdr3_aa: CASSPGLADSYEQYF; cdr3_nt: TGTGCCAGCAGCCCGGGACTAGCGGACTCCTACGAGCAGTACTTC
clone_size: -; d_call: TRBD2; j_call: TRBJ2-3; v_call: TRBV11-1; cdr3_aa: CASSFPRGLGFGTQYF; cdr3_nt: TGTGCCAGCAGCTTTCCTAGGGGACTAGGATTCGGTACGCAGTATTTT
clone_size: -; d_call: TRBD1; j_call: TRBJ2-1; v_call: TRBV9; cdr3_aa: CASSAQGQGSNEQFF; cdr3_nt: TGTGCCAGCAGCGCCCAGGGACAGGGGTCCAATGAGCAGTTCTTC
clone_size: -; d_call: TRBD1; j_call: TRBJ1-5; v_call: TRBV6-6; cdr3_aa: CASSHRGRNQPQHF; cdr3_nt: TGTGCCAGCAGCCACAGGGGACGCAATCAGCCCCAGCATTTT
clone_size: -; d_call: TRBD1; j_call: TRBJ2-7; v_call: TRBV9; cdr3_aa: CASSAEGQPYYEQYF; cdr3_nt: TGTGCCAGCAGCGCAGAGGGACAGCCTTACTACGAGCAGTACTTC
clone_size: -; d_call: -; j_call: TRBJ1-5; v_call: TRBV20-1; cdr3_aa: CSASLVQGYQPQHF; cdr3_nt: TGCAGTGCTAGTTTGGTGCAGGGATATCAGCCCCAGCATTTT
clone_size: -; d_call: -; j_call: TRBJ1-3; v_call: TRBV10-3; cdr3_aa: CAVAGGSGNTIYF; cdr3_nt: TGTGCCGTAGCCGGGGGCTCTGGAAACACCATATATTTT
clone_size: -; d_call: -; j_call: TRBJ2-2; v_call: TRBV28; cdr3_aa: CASSSGQTNTGELFF; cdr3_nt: TGTGCCAGCAGTAGCGGCCAGACTAACACCGGGGAGCTGTTTTTT
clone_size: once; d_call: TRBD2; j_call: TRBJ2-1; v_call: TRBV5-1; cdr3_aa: CASSPGTSALNEQFF; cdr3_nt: TGCGCCAGCAGCCCGGGGACTAGCGCCCTCAATGAGCAGTTCTTC
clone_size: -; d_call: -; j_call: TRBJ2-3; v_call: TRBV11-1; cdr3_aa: CASSFDRNANTQYF; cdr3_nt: TGTGCCAGCAGCTTTGACAGGAACGCAAATACGCAGTATTTT
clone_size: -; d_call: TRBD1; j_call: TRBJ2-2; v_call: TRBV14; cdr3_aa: CASSLQGWTGELFF; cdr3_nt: TGTGCCAGCAGCCTACAGGGGTGGACCGGGGAGCTGTTTTTT